The T cell receptor beta chain described here comes from a study of blood T cell repertoires in COVID-19. Across the study: The cDNA or gDNA used as material had been derived from T cells, B-cell-depleted T cells, or PBMCs.

Sequenced by immunoSEQ multiplex PCR; TCRdb stores in-frame clones only, minus some. The table lists fewer than 350,000 clones, about 88% of them singletons, with 0.95% to 1.1% in the top ten. Looked up from germline, CDR1 is KGHSH and CDR2 is LQKENI. The CDR3 spans 16 residues. V lost 3 bases to trimming and J lost 0 bases; unmatched junction nucleotides: 4. This clone was counted a few times. Distinct nucleotide sequences in the sample also encode this CDR3. Specimen: PBMCs or T cells enriched from blood (not recorded which). The V and J genes are TRBV18 and TRBJ1-3, with 8 bases that match TRBD1. The origin of this receptor is a woman aged 25 to 45 who had been exposed to COVID-19. CDR3 sequence reads: CASSPGTGSSGNTIYF. CDR3 sequence (DNA): TGTGCCAGCTCACCCGGGACAGGATCCTCTGGAAACACCATATATTTT.